The 19 T cell receptor beta chains below all came from one sample that was sequenced in a study of blood T cell repertoires in COVID-19. The repertoire was sequenced with immunoSEQ multiplex PCR; TCRdb's copy has only in-frame clones and lacks some. Of roughly 250,000 clones listed, around 87% are singletons. Sequenced sample: PBMCs or T cells enriched from blood (not recorded which). The receptors shown here come from a woman between 18 and 29 years old who had recovered from COVID-19.

The chain has TRBV2 and TRBJ1-2, with D tentatively TRBD1 (5 bases). Trimming cost V 3 bases and J 8 bases, with 28 bases left between them. Germline CDR1 is SNHLY and CDR2 is FYNNEI. This CDR3 has 18 amino acids. This chain's CDR3 is CASSDINQGLPEYWGYTF. The CDR3 DNA reads as TGTGCCAGCAGTGATATCAATCAGGGACTGCCAGAGTATTGGGGCTACACCTTC.

The chain links TRBV7-9 to TRBJ2-3; no firm D call. Trimming stripped 4 bases from V and 3 bases from J, with 17 bases between. Germline V gene sequence: CDR1 SEHNR, CDR2 FQNEAQ (reference sequence). The CDR3 loop spans 16 amino acids. The CDR3, as DNA: TGTGCCAGCAGCTCTATCCACAACAGAAGGACAGATACGCAGTATTTT. Translating it yields CASSSIHNRRTDTQYF.

This chain connects TRBV10-3 to TRBJ2-5, with 9 positions matching TRBD1. CDR3 length: 13 amino acids. From germline, CDR1 is ENHRY and CDR2 SYGVKD. V gave up 10 bases and J gave up 4 bases; unmatched junction bases: 7. The CDR3 DNA reads as TGTGCCACAGGGACAGGGTACGGAGAGACCCAGTACTTC. Translation: CATGTGYGETQYF.

The chain is built from TRBV7-6 and TRBJ1-1, with 8 bases lining up with TRBD1. Trimming at V came to 2 bases and at J to 5 bases, leaving 7 bases not matched to a gene. This CDR3 has 15 residues. Germline V lookup: CDR1 SGHVS, CDR2 FNYEAQ. The CDR3 loop reads CASSLLAQGVTEAFF. As DNA, the CDR3 is TGTGCCAGCAGCTTATTGGCACAGGGGGTGACTGAAGCTTTCTTT.

On this clone itself: The junction departs from germline at one end; a sequencing error may be responsible. The J gene is TRBJ1-2, the V gene TRBV19, with TRBD1 identical over 7 bases. Germline assignment: CDR1 LNHDA and CDR2 SQIVND (reference sequence). The CDR3 runs to 14 residues. For the CDR3, the DNA is TGTGCCAGTAGTATTAGGGGTGACAGGGCGGCCCACTCCTTC. This sequence encodes CASSIRGDRAAHSF.

This chain links TRBV14 with TRBJ2-7; D possibly corresponds to TRBD1 (6 bases). The germline V and J ends were trimmed by 6 bases and 4 bases, with 13 bases remaining between them. The CDR3 spans 13 residues. CDR1 is SGHDN, CDR2 FVKESK, per germline. The CDR3 spells CASSQGHIYEQYF. DNA of the CDR3: TGTGCCAGCAGTCAGGGACACATATACGAGCAGTACTTC.

This chain uses TRBV18 with TRBJ2-1; the D is unclear. This CDR3 has 15 amino acids. Germline values: CDR1 KGHSH, CDR2 LQKENI. Trimming pared 0 bases from V and 0 bases from J, leaving 6 bases between. The CDR3 loop reads CASSPPQASYNEQFF. CDR3 DNA: TGTGCCAGCTCACCACCCCAAGCCTCCTACAATGAGCAGTTCTTC.

This chain links TRBV9 with TRBJ1-1; no definite D call. The length of the CDR3 is 13 residues. Germline CDR1 reads SGDLS; CDR2 reads YYNGEE. The ends were cut back, 4 bases at V and 10 bases at J, with 17 bases in the middle. Written as DNA, the CDR3 is TGTGCCAGCAGCCCTATCGGGGTATCGCGAGCTTTCTTT. Residues: CASSPIGVSRAFF. The full variable domain, rest sourced from reference TRBV9 and TRBJ1-1, is DSGVTQTPKHLITATGQRVTLRCSPRSGDLSVYWYQQSLDQGLQFLIQYYNGEERAKGNILERFSAQQFPDLHSELNLSSLELGDSALYFCASSPIGVSRAFFGQGTRLTVV.

V is TRBV12-5 and J is TRBJ1-4; tentatively, D is TRBD1 (6 bases). Germline V gene lookup returns CDR1 LGHNT and CDR2 FRNRAP. V was cut by 5 bases and J by 5 bases, with 18 bases left in between. The CDR3 extends over 16 amino acids. The CDR3 loop reads CASGLRLQGQNEKLFF. The CDR3 region has the DNA TGTGCTAGTGGTCTTAGACTCCAGGGGCAAAATGAAAAACTGTTTTTT.

The rearrangement joins TRBV5-1 to TRBJ1-4, with D possibly TRBD1 on 6 matching bases. This CDR3 is built from 15 residues. Germline CDR1 reads SGHRS; CDR2 reads YFSETQ. V was cut by 4 bases and J by 3 bases, with 13 bases left in between. The CDR3 loop reads CASSIGQSSNEKLFF. The CDR3 nucleotides are TGCGCCAGCAGCATAGGACAGTCGTCTAATGAAAAACTGTTTTTT.

The chain employs TRBV5-1 and TRBJ2-1; 9 bases are shared with TRBD2. The CDR3 totals 16 residues. The V segment lost 0 bases and the J segment 4 bases; nucleotides outside the gene matches: 5. Germline V lookup: CDR1 SGHRS, CDR2 YFSETQ. The CDR3 spells CASSLEPAGGYNEQFF. The DNA for the CDR3 is TGCGCCAGCAGCTTGGAACCAGCGGGGGGATACAATGAGCAGTTCTTC.

The V call is TRBV29-1, the J call TRBJ1-1, with D maybe TRBD1 (6 bases). The CDR3 consists of 15 residues. Deletions cut 0 bases from V and 11 bases from J, with 22 bases between. Germline CDR1 is SQVTM and CDR2 is ANQGSEA. The CDR3 sequence: CSVEDFQAGAREAFF. The CDR3 coding sequence is TGCAGCGTTGAAGATTTCCAAGCGGGGGCCAGAGAGGCTTTCTTT.

V and J are TRBV6-5 and TRBJ1-1; the D gene is possibly TRBD1 (5 bases). CDR1 is MNHEY, CDR2 SVGAGI, per germline. V was clipped by 4 bases and J by 5 bases, with 17 bases between them. The CDR3 runs to 15 residues. The CDR3 DNA reads as TGTGCCAGCAGTTCAGACGAACCAGGGTCTACTGAAGCTTTCTTT. Translation: CASSSDEPGSTEAFF.

This chain joins TRBV6-5 and TRBJ1-1; D remains ambiguous. Trimming removed 10 bases at V and 1 base at J, with 10 bases between. The CDR3 contains 12 residues. Germline CDR1 MNHEY, CDR2 SVGAGI. The CDR3 reads CATLSRNTEAFF. The CDR3 DNA sequence: TGTGCCACCCTCTCGAGGAACACTGAAGCTTTCTTT.

The gene calls are TRBV15 and TRBJ1-4; D is ambiguous. This CDR3 has 15 amino acids. V lost 4 bases and J 8 bases, leaving 17 bases between the germline ends. Germline CDR1 is LNHNV and CDR2 is YYDKDF (reference sequence). In DNA, the CDR3 is TGTGCCACCAGCACCCTAGGTGGGAGTCCAGAAAAACTGTTTTTT. It codes for CATSTLGGSPEKLFF.

J is TRBJ2-7 and V is TRBV4-1, with D possibly matching TRBD1 (5 bases). Germline V CDR1 and CDR2: MGHRA, YSYEKL. The length of the CDR3 is 14 residues. Trimming took off 4 bases at V and 6 bases at J, with 16 bases between the two ends. In DNA, the CDR3 is TGCGCCAGCAGCCTCGTTTCGGACACGGGCGAGCAGTACTTC. Translation: CASSLVSDTGEQYF.

The table lists this clone with a few counts. This chain links TRBV28 with TRBJ1-2; D possibly corresponds to TRBD1 (6 bases). The germline V and J ends were trimmed by 7 bases and 2 bases, with 11 bases remaining between them. The CDR3 spans 13 residues. Looked up from germline, CDR1 is MDHEN and CDR2 is SYDVKM. The CDR3 region has the DNA TGTGCCAGCACCGTGGACAGCAACTATGGCTACACCTTC. Encoded protein: CASTVDSNYGYTF.

V gene TRBV28 combines with J gene TRBJ1-1; D is possibly TRBD1 (5 bases). The ends were cut back, 4 bases at V and 11 bases at J, with 14 bases in the middle. The CDR3 sequence is 12 residues long. Germline loops: CDR1 MDHEN, CDR2 SYDVKM. The CDR3 reads CASSYRQPRAFF. CDR3 coding DNA: TGTGCCAGCAGTTACCGACAGCCCCGGGCTTTCTTT. Drawing the rest from reference TRBV28 and TRBJ1-1, the complete variable domain is DVKVTQSSRYLVKRTGEKVFLECVQDMDHENMFWYRQDPGLGLRLIYFSYDVKMKEKGDIPEGYSVSREKKERFSLILESASTNQTSMYLCASSYRQPRAFFGQGTRLTVV.

This chain connects TRBV7-9 to TRBJ1-1; D perhaps matches TRBD1 (6 bases). CDR3 length: 15 residues. V lost 8 bases and J 10 bases, leaving 26 bases between the germline ends. CDR1 is SEHNR and CDR2 is FQNEAQ in the germline V gene (reference sequence). This CDR3 is CASSKDLQGLSGAFF. CDR3 in DNA: TGTGCCAGCTCCAAAGACTTACAGGGTTTATCGGGAGCTTTCTTT.